These 9 T cell receptor beta chains were all obtained from the same sample, sequenced in a study of blood T cell repertoires in COVID-19. The data were produced by immunoSEQ multiplex PCR, yet TCRdb's version contains in-frame clones alone and is incomplete. Of 91,000 or so clones in the sample, roughly four fifths were seen once. Sequences were obtained from peripheral blood. The receptors here all came from a man aged 50 or older with active or convalescent COVID-19.

This chain uses TRBV5-1 with TRBJ2-3; 9 nucleotides line up with TRBD1. V lost 4 bases to trimming and J lost 6 bases; unmatched junction nucleotides: 15. The germline V gene has CDR1 SGHRS and CDR2 YFSETQ. This CDR3 has 17 residues. The CDR3 protein is CASSPQPTGGADDTQYF. CDR3 nucleotides: TGCGCCAGCAGCCCCCAGCCCACAGGGGGCGCGGACGATACGCAGTATTTT. The complete variable domain, with remaining parts taken from reference TRBV5-1 and TRBJ2-3, reads KAGVTQTPRYLIKTRGQQVTLSCSPISGHRSVSWYQQTPGQGLQFLFEYFSETQRNKGNFPGRFSGRQFSNSRSEMNVSTLELGDSALYLCASSPQPTGGADDTQYFGPGTRLTVL.

This sequence joins TRBV19 and TRBJ2-2; 11 bases map to TRBD1. Germline V gene sequence: CDR1 LNHDA, CDR2 SQIVND (reference sequence). V trimming: 7 bases; J trimming: 6 bases; junction bases outside the gene matches: 7. The CDR3 is 15 residues long. The CDR3: CASTAGQGVAGELFF. The CDR3 coding sequence is TGTGCCAGTACCGCGGGACAGGGGGTCGCCGGGGAGCTGTTTTTT.

The J gene is TRBJ1-1, the V gene TRBV19, with 8 bases aligning to TRBD1. The J segment lost 0 bases and the V segment lost 1 base, leaving 4 bases of the junction unmatched. This CDR3 has 16 residues. Germline assignment: CDR1 LNHDA and CDR2 SQIVND (reference sequence). CDR3 in DNA: TGTGCCAGTAGTATAGGGCAGGGGGCAATGAACACTGAAGCTTTCTTT. Amino acid sequence: CASSIGQGAMNTEAFF.

The rearrangement uses TRBV25-1 and TRBJ1-3; 7 nucleotides agree with TRBD1. The CDR3 is 14 residues long. Per the germline V gene, CDR1 is MGHDK and CDR2 is SYGVNS. With V trimmed by 6 bases and J by 4 bases, 6 bases remained unmatched. The CDR3 sequence is CASRRQGSGNTIYF. CDR3 in DNA: TGTGCCAGCAGACGACAGGGATCAGGAAACACCATATATTTT.

This chain connects TRBV4-1 to TRBJ2-5, with 8 bases matching TRBD2. The CDR3 runs 16 residues. CDR1 is MGHRA and CDR2 is YSYEKL in the germline V gene. The V and J ends lost 2 bases and 1 base, in that order; junction bases with no gene match: 6. The CDR3 loop reads CASSQSQRGPQETQYF. CDR3 nucleotides: TGCGCCAGCAGCCAATCCCAGCGGGGGCCCCAAGAGACCCAGTACTTC.

This clone was detected only a few times. The rearrangement joins TRBV10-3 to TRBJ1-4; D perhaps matches TRBD1 (5 bases). The V end was cut by 1 base, the J end by 2 bases, with 14 bases between. Germline CDR1 ENHRY, CDR2 SYGVKD. CDR3 length: 17 amino acids. As DNA, the CDR3 is TGTGCCATCAGTGAGTTTTGGGGGGATTCGACTAATGAAAAACTGTTTTTT. It translates to CAISEFWGDSTNEKLFF.

This rearrangement joins TRBV28 to TRBJ1-5, with D possibly matching TRBD1 (5 bases). This CDR3 has 14 amino acids. V dropped 4 bases and J dropped 8 bases, with 15 bases sitting between them. Germline V CDR1 and CDR2: MDHEN, SYDVKM. This CDR3 is CASSSPRGIEPQHF. The DNA for the CDR3 is TGTGCCAGCAGTTCGCCTAGGGGAATAGAGCCCCAGCATTTT.

The sample holds one count of this clone. The chain couples TRBV24-1 to TRBJ1-2, with TRBD1 identical over 9 bases. Trimming at V came to 5 bases and at J to 7 bases, leaving 4 bases not matched to a gene. Germline loops: CDR1 KGHDR, CDR2 SFDVKD. The CDR3 extends over 13 amino acids. The CDR3 protein is CATSAGTGSGYTF. The CDR3 DNA is TGTGCCACCAGTGCCGGGACAGGGAGTGGCTACACCTTC.

The rearrangement uses TRBV21-1 and TRBJ1-1; TRBD1 was called by the table and not checked on the DNA. TRBV21-1 corresponds to a pseudogene. The CDR3 consists of 16 residues. The CDR3: CASSKARDIANTEAFF. In nucleotides, the CDR3 is TGTGCCAGCAGCAAAGCGAGGGACATAGCGAACACTGAAGCTTTCTTT.